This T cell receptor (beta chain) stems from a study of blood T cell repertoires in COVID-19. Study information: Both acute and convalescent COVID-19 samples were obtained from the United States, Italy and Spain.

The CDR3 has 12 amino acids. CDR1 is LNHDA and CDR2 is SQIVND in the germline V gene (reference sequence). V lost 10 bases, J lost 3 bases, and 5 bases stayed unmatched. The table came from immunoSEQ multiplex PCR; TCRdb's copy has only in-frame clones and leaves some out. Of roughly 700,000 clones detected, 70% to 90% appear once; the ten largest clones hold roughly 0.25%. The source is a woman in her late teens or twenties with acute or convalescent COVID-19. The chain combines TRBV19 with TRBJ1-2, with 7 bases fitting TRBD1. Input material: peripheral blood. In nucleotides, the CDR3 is TGTGCCACCAGACAGGGTGACTATGGCTACACCTTC. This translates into CATRQGDYGYTF. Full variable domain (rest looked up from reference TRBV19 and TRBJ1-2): DGGITQSPKYLFRKEGQNVTLSCEQNLNHDAMYWYRQDPGQGLRLIYYSQIVNDFQKGDIAEGYSVSREKKESFPLTVTSAQKNPTAFYLCATRQGDYGYTFGSGTRLTVV.